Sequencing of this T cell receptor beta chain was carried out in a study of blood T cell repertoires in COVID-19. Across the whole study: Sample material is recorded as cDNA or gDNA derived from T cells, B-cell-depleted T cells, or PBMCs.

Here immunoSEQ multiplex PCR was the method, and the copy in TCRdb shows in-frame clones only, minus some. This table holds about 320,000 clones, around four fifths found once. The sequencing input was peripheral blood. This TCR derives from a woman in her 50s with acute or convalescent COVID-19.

The CDR3 sequence: CASSDGPQNNEQFF. The DNA for the CDR3 is TGTGCCAGCAGTGATGGCCCCCAGAACAATGAGCAGTTCTTC. The chain recombines TRBV2 with TRBJ2-1; D is unresolved. Trimming cost V 3 bases and J 5 bases, with 11 bases left between them. Germline CDR1 reads SNHLY; CDR2 reads FYNNEI. The CDR3 totals 14 residues.